This T cell receptor (beta chain) was documented in a study of T cells after posttransplantation cyclophosphamide. Study outcomes and limitations: Later blood repertoires were often dominated by clones from the donor CD8+ memory compartment. Blood and skin or GI T cell repertoires showed limited TRB overlap. Recipient CMV seropositivity and CMV reactivation strongly tracked TRB clonality.

Only in-frame clones appear in the TCRdb table, and some are missing; sequencing was by immunoSEQ multiplex PCR. The sample has under 400 clones, around 70% seen once. Germline V gives CDR1 SGHVS, CDR2 FNYEAQ. The V end was cut by 8 bases, the J end by 1 base, with 11 bases between. This CDR3 is built from 13 residues. As concerns this clone: As yet, its antigen is unknown.

Busulfan-fludarabine conditioning, marrow transplant, and cyclophosphamide on days +3 and +4 were administered. Specimen: CD8+ T cells sorted from PBMCs, collected after allogeneic stem cell transplant with posttransplant cyclophosphamide. The TCR sequence derives from a female patient aged 45-60 years who received an allogeneic stem cell transplant from a related donor, was CMV-positive, and had no GVHD. Some T cells may have come from the graft donor. The chain couples TRBV7-6 to TRBJ1-1; D gene unclear. This CDR3 is CASGLWGNTEAFF. Here the CDR3 DNA reads TGTGCCAGCGGACTTTGGGGGAACACTGAAGCTTTCTTT.